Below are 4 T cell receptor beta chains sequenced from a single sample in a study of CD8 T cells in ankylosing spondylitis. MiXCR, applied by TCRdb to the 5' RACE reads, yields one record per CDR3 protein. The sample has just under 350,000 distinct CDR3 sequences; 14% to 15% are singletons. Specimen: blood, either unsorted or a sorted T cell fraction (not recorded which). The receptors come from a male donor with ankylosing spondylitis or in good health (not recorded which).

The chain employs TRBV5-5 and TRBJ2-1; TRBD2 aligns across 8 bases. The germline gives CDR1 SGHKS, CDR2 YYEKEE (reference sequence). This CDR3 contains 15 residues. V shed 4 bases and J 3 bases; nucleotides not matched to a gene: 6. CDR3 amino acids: CASSAGAGDYNEQFF. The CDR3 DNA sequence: TGTGCCAGCAGCGCCGGAGCGGGAGACTACAATGAGCAGTTCTTC.

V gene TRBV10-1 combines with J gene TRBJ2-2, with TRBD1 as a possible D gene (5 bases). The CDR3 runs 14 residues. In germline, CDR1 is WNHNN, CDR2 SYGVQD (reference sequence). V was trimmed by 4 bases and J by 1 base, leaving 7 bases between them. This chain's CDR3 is CASSVDRNTGELFF. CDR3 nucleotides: TGCGCCAGCAGTGTAGACAGGAACACCGGGGAGCTGTTTTTT.

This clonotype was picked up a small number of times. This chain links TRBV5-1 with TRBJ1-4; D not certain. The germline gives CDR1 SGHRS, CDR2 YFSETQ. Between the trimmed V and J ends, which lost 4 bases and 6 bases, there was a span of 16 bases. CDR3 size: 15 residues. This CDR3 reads CASSLSGRVDEKLFF. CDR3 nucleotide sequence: TGCGCCAGCAGCCTGAGCGGACGGGTCGATGAAAAACTGTTTTTT.

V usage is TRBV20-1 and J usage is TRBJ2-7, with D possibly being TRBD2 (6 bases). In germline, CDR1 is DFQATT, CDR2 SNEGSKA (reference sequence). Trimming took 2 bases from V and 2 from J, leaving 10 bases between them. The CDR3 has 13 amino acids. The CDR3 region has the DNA TGCAGTGCTAGACGGGACTCCGCCTACGAGCAGTACTTC. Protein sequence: CSARRDSAYEQYF.